Presented here are 10 T cell receptor beta chains from one specimen sequenced in a study of T cell clonotyping in hematopoietic cell transplantation. Produced via immunoSEQ multiplex PCR; TCRdb's table is partial and in-frame only. Of about 1,800 clones in the sample, over 85% were seen once. Described time point: recipient sample about 28 days before transplant, after cytoreduction. Here the sequenced sample was peripheral blood mononuclear cells, taken before stem cell transplant. These receptor sequences come from a woman in her forties or fifties with acute myeloid leukemia. Some clones in this sample may be carry-over from other donors' samples.

The J gene is TRBJ1-1, the V gene TRBV11-2; unclear D gene. V lost 6 bases and J 2 bases, leaving 16 bases between the germline ends. Germline CDR1 reads SGHAT; CDR2 reads FQNNGV. This CDR3 has 15 residues. CDR3 in DNA: TGTGCCAGCAGGGGGTCCTCCATGGGAAACACTGAAGCTTTCTTT. Translation: CASRGSSMGNTEAFF.

The table lists this clone with a few counts. The genes are TRBV4-1 and TRBJ2-1; D may be TRBD1 (5 bases). The V end lost 2 bases, the J end lost 8 bases, and 19 bases lay between the germline ends. Germline-derived CDR1 and CDR2 are MGHRA and YSYEKL. The CDR3 contains 16 residues. As DNA, the CDR3 is TGCGCCAGCAGCCAATCCCACAGGAGCCTCCTGGATGAGCAGTTCTTC. It codes for CASSQSHRSLLDEQFF.

V is TRBV29-1 and J is TRBJ1-2; D call uncertain. The CDR3 is 16 residues long. Trimming stripped 7 bases from V and 0 bases from J, with 21 bases between. Germline V gene lookup returns CDR1 SQVTM and CDR2 ANQGSEA. CDR3 sequence (DNA): TGCAGCGCTCTAACCGGACTCTGGCAGACTAACTATGGCTACACCTTC. It is translated as CSALTGLWQTNYGYTF.

The chain carries TRBV7-2 and TRBJ2-1; D unresolved. CDR1 and CDR2 (germline): SGHTA, FQGNSA. The CDR3 consists of 15 residues. The V end was cut by 0 bases, the J end by 1 base, with 7 bases between. CDR3 in amino acids: CASSLAQASYNEQFF. The CDR3 coding sequence is TGTGCCAGCAGCTTAGCGCAGGCTTCCTACAATGAGCAGTTCTTC.

The chain carries TRBV7-8 and TRBJ2-3; D is unresolved. The V end was cut by 5 bases, the J end by 6 bases, with 18 bases between. CDR1 SGHVS and CDR2 FQNEAQ come from the germline V gene. The CDR3 spans 15 residues. CDR3 DNA sequence: TGTGCCAGCAGCCTTAACTTGGCCGAGCCGGATACGCAGTATTTT. Its translation: CASSLNLAEPDTQYF.

This chain uses TRBV11-1 with TRBJ1-1; D perhaps matches TRBD1 (5 bases). This CDR3 contains 14 residues. Germline CDR1 reads SGHAT; CDR2 reads FQDESV (reference sequence). V lost 1 base and J lost 4, with 10 bases in between. The CDR3 sequence is CASSLGRGSTEAFF. In DNA, the CDR3 is TGTGCCAGCAGCTTAGGTAGGGGAAGCACTGAAGCTTTCTTT.

V is TRBV4-1 and J is TRBJ2-5, with 9 bases aligning to TRBD1. The CDR3 is made up of 14 amino acids. CDR1 and CDR2 (germline): MGHRA, YSYEKL. The V gene end was trimmed by 3 bases and the J gene end by 6 bases; junction bases not matched to a gene: 5. CDR3 sequence (DNA): TGCGCCAGCAGCCAGGAAAACAGGGGGCAGACCCAGTACTTC. Translating it yields CASSQENRGQTQYF.

The sample holds one count of this clone. The rearrangement uses TRBV19 and TRBJ2-7; 7 nucleotides match TRBD1. The V gene end was trimmed by 4 bases and the J gene end by 6 bases; junction bases not matched to a gene: 9. CDR3 length: 14 amino acids. Looked up from germline, CDR1 is LNHDA and CDR2 is SQIVND (reference sequence). The CDR3 spells CASSNPGQTREQYF. DNA of the CDR3: TGTGCCAGTAGTAACCCGGGACAGACTCGCGAGCAGTACTTC.

The V call is TRBV7-2, the J call TRBJ1-5, with 8 bases fitting TRBD1. The V segment lost 5 bases and the J segment 7 bases; nucleotides outside the gene matches: 7. The CDR3 has 14 residues. Germline assignment: CDR1 SGHTA and CDR2 FQGNSA. This CDR3 is CASSVDRGMQPQHF. The CDR3 DNA sequence: TGTGCCAGCAGCGTTGACAGGGGCATGCAGCCCCAGCATTTT.

This clone is a singleton in its sample. This chain joins TRBV6-6 and TRBJ2-2, with D hard to call. V shed 1 base and J shed 4 bases, with 4 bases lying between them. Per the germline V gene, CDR1 is MNHNY and CDR2 is SVGAGI (reference sequence). This CDR3 has 13 amino acids. The CDR3 region has the DNA TGTGCCAGCAGTTACTTGGGCACCGGGGAGCTGTTTTTT. This codes for CASSYLGTGELFF.